This T cell receptor beta chain was documented in a study of beta chain features in type 1 diabetes. CDR1 is SGHTA and CDR2 is FQGNSA in the germline V gene. This CDR3 contains 14 residues. The V end was cut by 5 bases, the J end by 4 bases, with 14 bases between. The investigators reverse transcribed all of the isolated RNA, so they sequenced expressed TCRB transcripts. Method: immunoSEQ multiplex PCR; TCRdb's copy keeps in-frame clones and lacks some. This table has about 160,000 clones, 7.5% to 9.5% appearing once. The gene calls are TRBV7-2 and TRBJ1-2; D gene ambiguous. This receptor was obtained from a young woman in good health. Sequenced sample: central memory CD4+ T cells from blood. The CDR3 DNA reads TGTGCCAGCAGCCCACCCGCGGGTCCCTATGGCTACACCTTC. Its protein is CASSPPAGPYGYTF.